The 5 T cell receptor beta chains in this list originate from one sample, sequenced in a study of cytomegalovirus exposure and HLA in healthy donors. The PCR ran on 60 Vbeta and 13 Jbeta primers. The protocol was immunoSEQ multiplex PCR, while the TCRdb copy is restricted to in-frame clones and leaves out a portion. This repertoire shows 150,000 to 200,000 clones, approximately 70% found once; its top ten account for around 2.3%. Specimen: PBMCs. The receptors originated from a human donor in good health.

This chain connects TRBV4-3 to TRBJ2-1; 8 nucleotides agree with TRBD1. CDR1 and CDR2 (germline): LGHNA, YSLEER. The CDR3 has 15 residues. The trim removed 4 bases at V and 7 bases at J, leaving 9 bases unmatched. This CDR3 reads CASSPQDREENEQFF. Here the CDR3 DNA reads TGCGCCAGCAGCCCTCAGGACAGGGAGGAGAATGAGCAGTTCTTC.

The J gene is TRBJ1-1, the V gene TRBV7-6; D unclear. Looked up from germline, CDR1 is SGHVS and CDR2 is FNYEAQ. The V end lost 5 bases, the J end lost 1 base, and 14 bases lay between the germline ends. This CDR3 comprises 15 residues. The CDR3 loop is CASSLEQPPNTEAFF. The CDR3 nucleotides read TGTGCCAGCAGCCTGGAACAGCCCCCGAACACTGAAGCTTTCTTT.

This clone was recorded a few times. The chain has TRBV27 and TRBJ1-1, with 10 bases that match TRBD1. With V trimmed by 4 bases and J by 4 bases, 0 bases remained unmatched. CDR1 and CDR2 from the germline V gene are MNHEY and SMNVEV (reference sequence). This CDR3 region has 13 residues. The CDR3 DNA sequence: TGTGCCAGCAGTTGGACAGGGGGCACTGAAGCTTTCTTT. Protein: CASSWTGGTEAFF.

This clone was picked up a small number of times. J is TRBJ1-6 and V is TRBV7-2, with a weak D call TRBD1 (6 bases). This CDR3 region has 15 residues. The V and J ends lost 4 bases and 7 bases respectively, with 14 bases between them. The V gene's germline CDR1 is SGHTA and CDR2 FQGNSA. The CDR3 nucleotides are TGTGCCAGCAGCTCCAGTAGGGGGATCAATTCACCCCTCCACTTT. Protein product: CASSSSRGINSPLHF.

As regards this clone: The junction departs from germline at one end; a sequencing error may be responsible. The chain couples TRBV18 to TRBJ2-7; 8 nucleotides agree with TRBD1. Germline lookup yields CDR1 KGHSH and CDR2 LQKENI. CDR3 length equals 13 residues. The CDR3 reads CASSPVEDRGLAF. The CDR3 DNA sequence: TGTGCCAGCTCACCAGTGGAAGACAGGGGTCTTGCCTTC.